The 9 T cell receptor beta chains reported below all come from one sample, sequenced in a study of blood T cell repertoires in COVID-19. Profiling relied on immunoSEQ multiplex PCR, and the TCRdb table lists in-frame clones only, not all of them. Seen here are some 200,000 clones, about 85% observed once, and the top ten hold about 15%. What was sequenced was peripheral blood. Receptors were obtained from a woman aged 70-85 years with COVID-19, enrolled during active disease.

The chain couples TRBV10-3 to TRBJ2-7; D uncertain. V lost 3 bases, J lost 3 bases, and 12 bases lay in between. The CDR3 spans 14 residues. The germline V gene encodes CDR1 ENHRY and CDR2 SYGVKD. The CDR3 region is CAISDSLRYYEQYF. CDR3 nucleotides: TGTGCCATCAGTGATAGCCTGAGGTACTACGAGCAGTACTTC.

This clone has only a few counts. This rearrangement joins TRBV6-5 to TRBJ1-5, with 7 bases lining up with TRBD1. V was pared by 8 bases and J by 4 bases, with 5 bases of the junction left unmatched. The CDR3 is made up of 13 amino acids. Germline V lookup: CDR1 MNHEY, CDR2 SVGAGI. The CDR3 region is CASGLDRNQPQHF. The CDR3 nucleotides read TGTGCCAGCGGATTGGACAGGAATCAGCCCCAGCATTTT.

The table lists this clone with a count of one. J is TRBJ2-7 and V is TRBV7-2; 8 bases are shared with TRBD1. The CDR3 contains 15 residues. V shed 1 base and J 4 bases; nucleotides not matched to a gene: 6. The germline CDR1 and CDR2 sequences are SGHTA and FQGNSA. The CDR3 here is CASSLGSGGPYEQYV. In DNA form, the CDR3 reads TGTGCCAGCAGCTTAGGGTCAGGGGGCCCTTACGAGCAGTACGTC.

V usage is TRBV20-1 and J usage is TRBJ2-1; D is undetermined. This CDR3 comprises 11 residues. Germline V gene sequence: CDR1 DFQATT, CDR2 SNEGSKA (reference sequence). Trimming removed 0 bases at V and 6 bases at J, with 3 bases between. For the CDR3, the DNA is TGCAGTGCTAGAGACGTCAATGAGCAGTTCTTC. It translates to CSARDVNEQFF.

V is TRBV6-2 or TRBV6-3 and J is TRBJ2-1; 12 nucleotides agree with TRBD2. CDR1 is MNHEY, CDR2 SVGEGT, per germline. The CDR3 covers 17 residues. The V gene end was trimmed by 6 bases and the J gene end by 0 bases; junction bases not matched to a gene: 6. The CDR3 DNA reads TGTGCCAGCAGCCTGACTAGCGGGAGATACTCCTACAATGAGCAGTTCTTC. Translation gives CASSLTSGRYSYNEQFF.

This clone was seen repeatedly, ten times or more. The junction differs from germline at one of its ends, possibly a read error. The chain combines TRBV7-7 with TRBJ1-1, with D unresolved. The CDR3 spans 13 residues. The germline V gene has CDR1 SSHAT and CDR2 FNYEAQ (reference sequence). The CDR3 coding sequence is TGTGCTAGCAGCTTAGCGGTCGGCACTGAAGCTTTCTTT. It is translated as CASSLAVGTEAFF.

This clone is a singleton in its sample. The CDR3 sequence: CASSRGRGGATTREYF. The CDR3, as DNA: TGTGCCAGCAGTAGAGGTCGGGGAGGGGCCACTACGAGGGAGTACTTC. This chain links TRBV28 with TRBJ2-7; TRBD2 matches at 7 bases. Germline trimming cut 5 bases from V and 11 bases from J; bases unmatched to any gene: 21. The CDR3 is 16 residues long. Per the germline V gene, CDR1 is MDHEN and CDR2 is SYDVKM.

The rearrangement uses TRBV28 and TRBJ1-5; D possibly corresponds to TRBD1 (5 bases). CDR1 and CDR2 from the germline V gene are MDHEN and SYDVKM. V lost 4 bases, J lost 2 bases, and 12 bases lay in between. The CDR3 consists of 15 residues. CDR3 in DNA: TGTGCCAGCAGTTCGTTCACAGGCGGCAATCAGCCCCAGCATTTT. Translated, it gives CASSSFTGGNQPQHF.

The rearrangement joins TRBV5-1 to TRBJ2-1; tentatively, D is TRBD2 (6 bases). The CDR3 is made up of 17 amino acids. CDR1 SGHRS and CDR2 YFSETQ come from the germline V gene. The V and J ends lost 3 bases and 4 bases respectively, with 20 bases between them. DNA of the CDR3: TGCGCCAGCAGCTCTTTAAAACCGGGACTGGTTTACAATGAGCAGTTCTTC. Translated: CASSSLKPGLVYNEQFF. The whole variable domain, remainder taken from reference TRBV5-1 and TRBJ2-1, is KAGVTQTPRYLIKTRGQQVTLSCSPISGHRSVSWYQQTPGQGLQFLFEYFSETQRNKGNFPGRFSGRQFSNSRSEMNVSTLELGDSALYLCASSSLKPGLVYNEQFFGPGTRLTVL.